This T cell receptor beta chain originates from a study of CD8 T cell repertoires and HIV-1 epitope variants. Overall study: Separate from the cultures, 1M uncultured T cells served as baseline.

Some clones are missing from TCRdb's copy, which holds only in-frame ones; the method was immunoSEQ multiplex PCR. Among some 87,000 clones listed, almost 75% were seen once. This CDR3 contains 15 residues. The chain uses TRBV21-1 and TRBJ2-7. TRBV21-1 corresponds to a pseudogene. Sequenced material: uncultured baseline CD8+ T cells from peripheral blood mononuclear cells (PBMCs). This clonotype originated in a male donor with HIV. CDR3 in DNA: TGTGCCAGCAGCTCCCGAGGGGGGTCCTCCTACGAGCAGTACTTC. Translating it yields CASSSRGGSSYEQYF.